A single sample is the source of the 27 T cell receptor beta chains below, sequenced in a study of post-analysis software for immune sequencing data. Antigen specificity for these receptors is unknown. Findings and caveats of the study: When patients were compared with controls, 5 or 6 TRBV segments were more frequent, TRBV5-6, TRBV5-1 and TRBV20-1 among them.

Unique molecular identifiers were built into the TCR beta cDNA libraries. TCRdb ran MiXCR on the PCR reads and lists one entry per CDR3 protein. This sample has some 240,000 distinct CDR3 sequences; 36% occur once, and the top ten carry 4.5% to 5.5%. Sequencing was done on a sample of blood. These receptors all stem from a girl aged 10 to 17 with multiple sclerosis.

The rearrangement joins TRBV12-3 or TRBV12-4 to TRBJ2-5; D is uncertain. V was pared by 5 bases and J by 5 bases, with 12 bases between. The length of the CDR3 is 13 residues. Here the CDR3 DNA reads TGTGCCAGCAGTCAGCTTAGATGGGAGACCCAGTACTTC. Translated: CASSQLRWETQYF.

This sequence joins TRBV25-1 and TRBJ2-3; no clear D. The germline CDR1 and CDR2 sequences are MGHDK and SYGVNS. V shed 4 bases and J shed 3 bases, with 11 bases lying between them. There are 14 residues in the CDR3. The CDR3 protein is CASSGGLQTDTQYF. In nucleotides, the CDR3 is TGTGCCAGCAGTGGAGGATTACAAACAGATACGCAGTATTTT.

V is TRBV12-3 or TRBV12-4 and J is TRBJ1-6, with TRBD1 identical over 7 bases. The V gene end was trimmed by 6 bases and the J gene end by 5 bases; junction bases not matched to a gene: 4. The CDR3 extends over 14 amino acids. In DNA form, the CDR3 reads TGTGCCAGCAGACCCGGGACAGATAATTCACCCCTCCACTTT. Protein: CASRPGTDNSPLHF.

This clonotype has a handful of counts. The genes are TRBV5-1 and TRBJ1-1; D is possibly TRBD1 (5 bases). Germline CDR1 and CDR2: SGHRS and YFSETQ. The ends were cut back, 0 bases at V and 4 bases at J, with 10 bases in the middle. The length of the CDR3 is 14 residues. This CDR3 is CASSLAVGATEAFF. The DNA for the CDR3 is TGCGCCAGCAGCTTGGCCGTCGGGGCCACTGAAGCTTTCTTT.

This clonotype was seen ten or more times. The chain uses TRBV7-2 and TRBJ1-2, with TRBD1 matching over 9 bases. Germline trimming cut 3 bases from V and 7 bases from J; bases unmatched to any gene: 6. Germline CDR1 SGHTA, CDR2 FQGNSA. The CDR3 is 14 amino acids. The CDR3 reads CASSFTGGRGGYTF. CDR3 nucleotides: TGTGCCAGCAGCTTTACAGGGGGCCGAGGTGGCTACACCTTC.

The CDR3 DNA sequence: TGCAGTGCTGACGGGGAAACTAGCACAGATACGCAGTATTTT. Translating gives CSADGETSTDTQYF. The chain recombines TRBV20-1 with TRBJ2-3, with a tentative D call TRBD2 (5 bases). CDR3 length: 14 amino acids. The V and J ends lost 5 bases and 0 bases respectively, with 12 bases between them. Germline loops: CDR1 DFQATT, CDR2 SNEGSKA (reference sequence).

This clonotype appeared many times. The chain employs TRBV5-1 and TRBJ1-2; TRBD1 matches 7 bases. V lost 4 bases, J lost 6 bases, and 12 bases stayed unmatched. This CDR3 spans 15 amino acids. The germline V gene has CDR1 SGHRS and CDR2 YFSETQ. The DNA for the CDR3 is TGCGCCAGCAGCCTTGGTGGCACAGGGGACCATGGCTACACCTTC. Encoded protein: CASSLGGTGDHGYTF.

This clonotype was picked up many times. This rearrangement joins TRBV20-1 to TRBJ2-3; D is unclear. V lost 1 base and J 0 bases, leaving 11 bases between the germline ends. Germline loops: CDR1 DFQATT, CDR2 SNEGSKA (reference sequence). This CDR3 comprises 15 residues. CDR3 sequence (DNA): TGCAGTGCTAGAGGGTCCTCAAAAAGCACAGATACGCAGTATTTT. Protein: CSARGSSKSTDTQYF.

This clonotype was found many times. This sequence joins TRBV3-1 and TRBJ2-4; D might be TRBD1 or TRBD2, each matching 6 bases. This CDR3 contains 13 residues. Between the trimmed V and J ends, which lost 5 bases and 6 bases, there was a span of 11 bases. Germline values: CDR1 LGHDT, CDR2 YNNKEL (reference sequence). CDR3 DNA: TGTGCCAGCAGCGGCCGGGGGCGAAACATTCAGTACTTC. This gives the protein CASSGRGRNIQYF.

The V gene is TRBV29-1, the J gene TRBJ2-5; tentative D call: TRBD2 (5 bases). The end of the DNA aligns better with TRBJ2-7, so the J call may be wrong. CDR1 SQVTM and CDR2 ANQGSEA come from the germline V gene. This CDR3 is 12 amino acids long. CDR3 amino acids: CSVGRANYEQYF. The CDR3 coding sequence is TGCAGCGTTGGGCGGGCCAACTACGAGCAGTACTTC.

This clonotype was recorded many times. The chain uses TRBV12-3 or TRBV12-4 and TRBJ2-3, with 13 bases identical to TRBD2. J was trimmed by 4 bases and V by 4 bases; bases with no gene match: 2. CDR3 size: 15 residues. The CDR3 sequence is CASSSLAGGPDTQYF. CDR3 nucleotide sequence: TGTGCCAGCAGTTCACTAGCGGGGGGGCCAGATACGCAGTATTTT.

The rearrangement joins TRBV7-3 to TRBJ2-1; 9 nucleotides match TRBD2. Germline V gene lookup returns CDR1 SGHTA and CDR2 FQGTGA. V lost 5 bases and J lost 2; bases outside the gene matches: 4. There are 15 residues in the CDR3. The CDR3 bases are TGTGCCAGCAGCCCGATAGCGGGAGCCTACAATGAGCAGTTCTTC. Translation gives CASSPIAGAYNEQFF.

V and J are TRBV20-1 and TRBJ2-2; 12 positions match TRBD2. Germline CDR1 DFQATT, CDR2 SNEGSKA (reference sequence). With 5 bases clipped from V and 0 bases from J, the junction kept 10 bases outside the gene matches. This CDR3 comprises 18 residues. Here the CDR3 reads CSAHPGLAGLTNTGELFF. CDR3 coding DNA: TGCAGTGCTCACCCGGGACTAGCGGGTCTTACGAACACCGGGGAGCTGTTTTTT.

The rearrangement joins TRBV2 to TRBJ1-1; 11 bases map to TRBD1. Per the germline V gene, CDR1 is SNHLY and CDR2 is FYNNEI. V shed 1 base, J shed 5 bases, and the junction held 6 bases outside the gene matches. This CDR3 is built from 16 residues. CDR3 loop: CASSEVDRGRRTEAFF. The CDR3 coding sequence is TGTGCCAGCAGTGAAGTGGACAGGGGGCGACGGACTGAAGCTTTCTTT.

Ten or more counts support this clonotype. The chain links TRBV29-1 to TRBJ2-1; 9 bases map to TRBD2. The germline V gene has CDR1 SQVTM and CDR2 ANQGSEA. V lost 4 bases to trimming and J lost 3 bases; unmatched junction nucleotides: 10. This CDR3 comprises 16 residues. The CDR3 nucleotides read TGCAGCGTTGGTTTCAAGCTAGCGGGAAACTACAATGAGCAGTTCTTC. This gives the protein CSVGFKLAGNYNEQFF.

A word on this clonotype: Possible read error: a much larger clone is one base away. In DNA form, the CDR3 reads TGTGCCAGCAGTGAACGGCTAGCGGGAGCCAATGAGCAGTACTTC. This codes for CASSERLAGANEQYF. The chain recombines TRBV6-1 with TRBJ2-1, with 10 bases identical to TRBD2. The J call is uncertain, as TRBJ2-7 better fits the DNA end. This CDR3 comprises 15 residues. Germline CDR1 MNHNS, CDR2 SASEGT.

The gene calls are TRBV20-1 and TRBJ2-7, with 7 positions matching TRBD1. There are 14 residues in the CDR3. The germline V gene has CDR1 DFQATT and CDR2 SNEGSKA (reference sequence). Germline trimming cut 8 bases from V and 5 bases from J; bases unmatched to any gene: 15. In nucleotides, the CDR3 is TGCAGTCAAACATCTTATGGGACAGCCGACGAGCAGTACTTC. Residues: CSQTSYGTADEQYF.

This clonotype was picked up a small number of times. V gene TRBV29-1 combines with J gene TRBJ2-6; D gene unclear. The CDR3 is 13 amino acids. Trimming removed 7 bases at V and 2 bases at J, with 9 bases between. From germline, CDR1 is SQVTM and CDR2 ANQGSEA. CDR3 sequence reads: CSARHPGANVLTF. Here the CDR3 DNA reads TGCAGCGCCCGCCACCCTGGGGCCAACGTCCTGACTTTC.

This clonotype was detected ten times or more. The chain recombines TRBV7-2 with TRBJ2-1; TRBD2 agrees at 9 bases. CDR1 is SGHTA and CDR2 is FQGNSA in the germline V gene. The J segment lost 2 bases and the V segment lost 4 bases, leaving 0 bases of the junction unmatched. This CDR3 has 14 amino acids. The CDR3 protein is CASSWTSAYNEQFF. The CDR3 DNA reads TGTGCCAGCAGCTGGACTAGCGCCTACAATGAGCAGTTCTTC. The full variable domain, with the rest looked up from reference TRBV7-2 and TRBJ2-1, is GAGVSQSPSNKVTEKGKDVELRCDPISGHTALYWYRQSLGQGLEFLIYFQGNSAPDKSGLPSDRFSAERTGGSVSTLTIQRTQQEDSAVYLCASSWTSAYNEQFFGPGTRLTVL.

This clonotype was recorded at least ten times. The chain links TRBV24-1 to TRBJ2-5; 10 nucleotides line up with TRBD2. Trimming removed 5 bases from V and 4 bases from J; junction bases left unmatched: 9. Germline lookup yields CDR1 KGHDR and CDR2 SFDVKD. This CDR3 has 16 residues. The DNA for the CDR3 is TGTGCCACCAGTGGGGCTAGCGGGAGAACAGGAGAGACCCAGTACTTC. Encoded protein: CATSGASGRTGETQYF.

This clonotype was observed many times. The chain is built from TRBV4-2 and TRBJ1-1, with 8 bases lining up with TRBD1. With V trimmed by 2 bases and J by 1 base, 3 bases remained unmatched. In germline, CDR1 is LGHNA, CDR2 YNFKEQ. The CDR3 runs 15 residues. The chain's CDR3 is CASSQPDRENTEAFF. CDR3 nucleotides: TGTGCCAGCAGCCAACCGGACAGGGAGAACACTGAAGCTTTCTTT.

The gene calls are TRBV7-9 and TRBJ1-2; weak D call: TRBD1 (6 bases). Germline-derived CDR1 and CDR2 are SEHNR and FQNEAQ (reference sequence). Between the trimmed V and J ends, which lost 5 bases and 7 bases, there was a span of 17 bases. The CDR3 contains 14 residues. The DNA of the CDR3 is TGTGCCAGCAGCCCTGGCCAGGGGCTGAGTGGCTACACCTTC. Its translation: CASSPGQGLSGYTF.

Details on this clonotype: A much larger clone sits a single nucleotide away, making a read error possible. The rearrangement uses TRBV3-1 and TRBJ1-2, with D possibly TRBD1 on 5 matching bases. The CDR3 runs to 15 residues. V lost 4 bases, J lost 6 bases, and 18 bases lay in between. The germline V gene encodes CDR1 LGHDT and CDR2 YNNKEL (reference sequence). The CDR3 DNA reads TGTGCCAGCAGCCCAGTTAAGGCAGGGAGCGATGGCTACACCTTC. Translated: CASSPVKAGSDGYTF. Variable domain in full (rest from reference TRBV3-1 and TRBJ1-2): DTAVSQTPKYLVTQMGNDKSIKCEQNLGHDTMYWYKQDSKKFLKIMFSYNNKELIINETVPNRFSPKSPDKAHLNLHINSLELGDSAVYFCASSPVKAGSDGYTFGSGTRLTVV.

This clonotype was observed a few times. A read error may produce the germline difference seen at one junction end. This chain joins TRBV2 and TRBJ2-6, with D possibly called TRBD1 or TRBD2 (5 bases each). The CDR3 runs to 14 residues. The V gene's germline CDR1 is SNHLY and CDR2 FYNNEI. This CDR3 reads CASSRGSGANVRTF. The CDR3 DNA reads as TGTGCCAGCAGTCGGGGATCTGGGGCCAACGTCCGGACTTTC.

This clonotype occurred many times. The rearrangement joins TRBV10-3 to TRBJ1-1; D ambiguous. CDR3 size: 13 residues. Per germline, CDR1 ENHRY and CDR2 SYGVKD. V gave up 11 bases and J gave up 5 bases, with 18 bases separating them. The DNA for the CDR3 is TGTGCCTCCTGGACCGGCGTACCGACTGAAGCTTTCTTT. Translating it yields CASWTGVPTEAFF.

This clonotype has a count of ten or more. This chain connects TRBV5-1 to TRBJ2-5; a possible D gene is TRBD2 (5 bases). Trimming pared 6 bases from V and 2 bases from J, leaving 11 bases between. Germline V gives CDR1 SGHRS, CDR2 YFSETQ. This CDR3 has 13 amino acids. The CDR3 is CASTVAGQETQYF. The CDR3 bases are TGCGCCAGCACCGTGGCGGGTCAAGAGACCCAGTACTTC.

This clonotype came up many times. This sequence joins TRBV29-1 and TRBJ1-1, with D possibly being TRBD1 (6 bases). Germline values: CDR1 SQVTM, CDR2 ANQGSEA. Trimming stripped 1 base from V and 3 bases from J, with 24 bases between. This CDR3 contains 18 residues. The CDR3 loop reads CSVEGHRLDRRWYTEAFF. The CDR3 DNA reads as TGCAGCGTTGAAGGTCACCGCTTAGACAGGCGGTGGTACACTGAAGCTTTCTTT.